Below are 21 T cell receptor beta chains sequenced from a single sample in a study of T-cell reconstitution after alpha-beta-depleted transplantation in children listed by TCRdb under 2016. Libraries were prepared through PCR. Sequencing was performed on an Illumina HiSeq 2500. TCR libraries were prepared with molecular barcoding, using unique molecular identifiers to normalize TCRbeta repertoire quantification. TCRdb handled the public reads itself, with Q25 trimming in fastp and clone calling in MiXCR, and kept productive beta chains. CDR3 protein sequences are deduplicated, and each keeps its most common genes and DNA. The sample records just under 350,000 distinct CDR3 sequences, 15% to 20% of which are singletons. The ten largest clones capture roughly 41% of the sample. The sample's treatment or condition label is to be understood as: allogeneic hematopoietic cell transplantation with graft depleted of TCRalphabeta T cells and CD19 B cells.

Here the sequenced sample was PBMCs, mostly from graft donor cells, taken 360 days after TCRalphabeta/CD19-depleted stem cell transplant. The receptors originated from a male patient aged 2 to 10 who had a stem cell transplant for acute lymphoblastic leukemia, so the T cells may come from the graft donor.

The chain employs TRBV4-1 and TRBJ2-3; TRBD1 matches at 9 bases. Germline CDR1 and CDR2: MGHRA and YSYEKL. With 1 base clipped from V and 2 bases from J, the junction kept 7 bases outside the gene matches. The CDR3 extends over 17 amino acids. CDR3: CASSQGPGTGFTDTQYF. DNA of the CDR3: TGCGCCAGCAGCCAAGGGCCGGGGACAGGGTTCACAGATACGCAGTATTTT.

This clonotype occurred a few times. The chain carries TRBV4-3 and TRBJ2-7, with D tentatively TRBD2 (5 bases). The germline V gene has CDR1 LGHNA and CDR2 YSLEER. With 0 bases removed from V and 7 bases from J, the gap between germline ends came to 19 bases. This CDR3 region has 16 residues. DNA for the CDR3: TGCGCCAGCAGCCAAGAACGGGGTTATTTGGTGGGAGAGCAGTACTTC. Its protein product is CASSQERGYLVGEQYF.

The chain carries TRBV29-1 and TRBJ2-1; D is undetermined. Germline CDR1 reads SQVTM; CDR2 reads ANQGSEA. CDR3 length equals 12 residues. The V gene lost 6 bases and the J gene lost 9 bases, with 15 bases spanning the gap. CDR3 residues: CSVPGLMSEQFF. In DNA form, the CDR3 reads TGCAGCGTCCCCGGGCTAATGAGTGAGCAGTTCTTC.

J is TRBJ2-7 and V is TRBV6-2 or TRBV6-3; D is undetermined. Between the trimmed V and J ends, which lost 3 bases and 2 bases, there was a span of 11 bases. This CDR3 region has 14 residues. The germline CDR1 and CDR2 sequences are MNHEY and SVGEGT. The CDR3 region has the DNA TGTGCCAGCAGTTATGTCGGCGGCCCCTACGAGCAGTACTTC. This sequence encodes CASSYVGGPYEQYF.

The genes are TRBV4-2 and TRBJ2-7; D remains unclear. V was trimmed by 0 bases and J by 0 bases, leaving 15 bases between them. The CDR3 covers 17 residues. Germline V gene sequence: CDR1 LGHNA, CDR2 YNFKEQ. The CDR3 coding sequence is TGTGCCAGCAGCCAAGATAAAGGCCGCCACAACTCCTACGAGCAGTACTTC. Amino acid sequence: CASSQDKGRHNSYEQYF.

The chain carries TRBV5-6 and TRBJ2-4, with a possible D match to TRBD1 (6 bases). The length of the CDR3 is 13 residues. Trimming shortened V by 4 bases and J by 11 bases, and 16 bases separated the two germline ends. Germline V gene data show CDR1 as SGHDT and CDR2 as YYEEEE. This CDR3 reads CASSGTGQPFQYF. The CDR3 DNA is TGTGCCAGCAGCGGAACCGGACAGCCCTTTCAGTACTTC.

This clonotype was detected only a few times. The chain links TRBV15 to TRBJ2-1; perhaps TRBD1 as D (6 bases). The V and J ends lost 5 bases and 7 bases respectively, with 21 bases between them. The CDR3 is made up of 16 amino acids. Germline V lookup: CDR1 LNHNV, CDR2 YYDKDF (reference sequence). The CDR3, as DNA: TGTGCCACCAGCCGAGCACCTGGGGACACTTGGAATGAGCAGTTCTTC. It is translated as CATSRAPGDTWNEQFF.

This clonotype was counted many times. The CDR3 sequence: CASSLLTSGSWILRNEQFF. In DNA, the CDR3 is TGCGCCAGCAGCTTGCTAACTAGCGGGAGCTGGATTTTGCGGAATGAGCAGTTCTTC. J is TRBJ2-1 and V is TRBV5-1; 11 bases are shared with TRBD2. CDR1 and CDR2 (germline): SGHRS, YFSETQ. The CDR3 is made up of 19 amino acids. J gave up 7 bases and V 1 base, and 16 bases lay outside the gene matches.

This clonotype has just a few counts. The chain employs TRBV11-1 and TRBJ2-7; 10 bases line up with TRBD2. V lost 1 base to trimming and J lost 2 bases; unmatched junction nucleotides: 17. The CDR3 contains 20 residues. Germline loops: CDR1 SGHAT, CDR2 FQDESV (reference sequence). CDR3 region: CASSLEGSGRPGRITYEQYF. Here the CDR3 DNA reads TGTGCCAGCAGCTTAGAAGGTAGCGGGAGGCCCGGCCGTATTACCTACGAGCAGTACTTC.

This clonotype came up a few times. The chain is built from TRBV24-1 and TRBJ2-5; perhaps D is TRBD1 or TRBD2 (5 bases each). CDR1 and CDR2 (germline): KGHDR, SFDVKD. V lost 1 base and J lost 5, with 7 bases in between. The CDR3 totals 13 residues. The CDR3 loop is CATSDFWGETQYF. CDR3 coding DNA: TGTGCCACCAGTGATTTCTGGGGGGAGACCCAGTACTTC.

The V call is TRBV12-3 or TRBV12-4, the J call TRBJ2-5; maybe TRBD2 (5 bases). CDR3 length: 14 amino acids. V was clipped by 6 bases and J by 1 base, with 12 bases between them. CDR3 sequence: CASRGAYPQETQYF. As DNA, the CDR3 is TGTGCCAGCAGGGGAGCTTACCCCCAAGAGACCCAGTACTTC.

This clonotype is medium-sized. The chain has TRBV19 and TRBJ2-2; TRBD1 agrees at 7 bases. The CDR3 runs 14 residues. The V segment lost 5 bases and the J segment 5 bases; nucleotides outside the gene matches: 5. Germline V gene lookup returns CDR1 LNHDA and CDR2 SQIVND (reference sequence). CDR3 nucleotides: TGTGCCAGTAGTGCCCGACAGGGAACCGGGGAGCTGTTTTTT. This encodes CASSARQGTGELFF.

At least ten counts were recorded for this clonotype. This rearrangement joins TRBV7-9 to TRBJ1-2, with D possibly TRBD1 on 5 matching bases. Trimming pared 3 bases from V and 4 bases from J, leaving 9 bases between. CDR1 is SEHNR and CDR2 is FQNEAQ in the germline V gene (reference sequence). This CDR3 region has 13 residues. The CDR3 DNA reads as TGTGCCAGCAGCTTGGGGCAGGGCTATGGCTACACCTTC. Residues: CASSLGQGYGYTF.

This clonotype was seen repeatedly, ten times or more. V usage is TRBV4-2 and J usage is TRBJ1-2; no clear D gene. Germline V lookup: CDR1 LGHNA, CDR2 YNFKEQ. The CDR3 extends over 14 amino acids. Trimming left V 1 base short and J 8 bases short, with 14 bases between. The CDR3 DNA reads TGTGCCAGCAGCCAAGGGGAGACCGTTAGCGGCTACACCTTC. Protein sequence: CASSQGETVSGYTF.

The gene calls are TRBV18 and TRBJ1-2; D may be TRBD1 (5 bases). CDR3 length: 15 residues. Germline CDR1 and CDR2: KGHSH and LQKENI. The germline V and J ends were trimmed by 9 bases and 1 base, with 18 bases remaining between them. CDR3 nucleotides: TGTGCCAGTTCCGAATTACAGGCATTTAACTATGGCTACACCTTC. It translates to CASSELQAFNYGYTF.

Ten or more counts support this clonotype. The chain couples TRBV7-9 to TRBJ2-1; maybe TRBD1 (5 bases). V lost 1 base and J 10 bases, leaving 8 bases between the germline ends. The CDR3 has 12 residues. The germline V gene has CDR1 SEHNR and CDR2 FQNEAQ (reference sequence). The CDR3 DNA reads TGTGCCAGCAGCTTAGTTGCAGGGGAGCAGTTCTTC. Residues: CASSLVAGEQFF.

This clonotype was recorded at least ten times. The chain joins TRBV10-3 to TRBJ1-1; 9 nucleotides line up with TRBD1. CDR1 and CDR2 from the germline V gene are ENHRY and SYGVKD. There are 14 residues in the CDR3. V lost 5 bases and J lost 5; bases outside the gene matches: 6. CDR3 protein: CAISPGQGFTEAFF. As DNA, the CDR3 is TGTGCCATCAGTCCGGGACAGGGATTTACTGAAGCTTTCTTT.

This rearrangement joins TRBV4-1 to TRBJ2-2; D remains unclear. Germline loops: CDR1 MGHRA, CDR2 YSYEKL. This CDR3 region has 14 residues. Trimming stripped 1 base from V and 5 bases from J, with 8 bases between. Written as DNA, the CDR3 is TGCGCCAGCAGCCAAGTGGTAGTAACCGGGGAGCTGTTTTTT. As protein: CASSQVVVTGELFF.

This clonotype was observed a few times. The chain carries TRBV9 and TRBJ1-6; tentatively, D is TRBD1 (5 bases). The ends were cut back, 0 bases at V and 5 bases at J, with 9 bases in the middle. This CDR3 spans 15 amino acids. Germline-derived CDR1 and CDR2 are SGDLS and YYNGEE. This chain's CDR3 is CASSVGWGNNSPLHF. In DNA, the CDR3 is TGTGCCAGCAGCGTAGGGTGGGGGAATAATTCACCCCTCCACTTT.

This clonotype was observed at least ten times. The rearrangement links TRBV23-1 to TRBJ2-3, with D tentatively TRBD1 or TRBD2 (5 bases each). TRBV23-1 is assigned to the ORF class and has an uncertain function. The V gene lost 1 base and the J gene lost 0 bases, with 20 bases spanning the gap. The CDR3 runs to 19 residues. DNA of the CDR3: TGCGCCAGCAGTCAATGGGGTGGAGGCTGGGGCGGGAGCACAGATACGCAGTATTTT. It specifies CASSQWGGGWGGSTDTQYF.

A few counts support this clonotype. The chain uses TRBV5-1 and TRBJ2-7; 7 bases fit TRBD1. V gave up 7 bases and J gave up 3 bases; unmatched junction bases: 7. The CDR3 sequence is 13 residues long. Germline CDR1 and CDR2: SGHRS and YFSETQ. The CDR3 here is CASAPGQRYEQYF. The CDR3 DNA reads TGCGCCAGCGCTCCGGGACAGCGCTACGAGCAGTACTTC.